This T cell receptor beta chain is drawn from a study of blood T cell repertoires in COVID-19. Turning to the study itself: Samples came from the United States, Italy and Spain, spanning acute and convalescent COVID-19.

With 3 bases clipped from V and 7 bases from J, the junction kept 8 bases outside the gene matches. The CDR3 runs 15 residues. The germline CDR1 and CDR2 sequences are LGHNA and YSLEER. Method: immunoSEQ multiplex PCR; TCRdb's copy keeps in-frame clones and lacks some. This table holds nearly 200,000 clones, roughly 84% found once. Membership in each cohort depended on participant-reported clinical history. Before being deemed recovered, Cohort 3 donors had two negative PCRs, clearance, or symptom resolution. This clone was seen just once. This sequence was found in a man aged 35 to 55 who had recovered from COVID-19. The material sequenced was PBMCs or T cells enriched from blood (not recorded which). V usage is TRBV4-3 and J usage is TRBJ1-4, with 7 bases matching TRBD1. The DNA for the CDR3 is TGCGCCAGCAGCCACGGTCAGGGGGTGGGTGAAAAACTGTTTTTT. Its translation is CASSHGQGVGEKLFF.